The 8 T cell receptor beta chains listed next were all sequenced from one sample in a study of OX40 agonist ivuxolimab in advanced cancers. Sequencing used immunoSEQ multiplex PCR; TCRdb keeps in-frame clones, though not all of them. The sample yields roughly 5,100 clones, approximately 71% seen once. Source: CD4+ or CD8+ T cells sorted from blood, taken in a trial of the OX40 agonist ivuxolimab. These TCRs come from an adult with an advanced solid tumor such as melanoma, head and neck, liver or kidney cancer.

A single count supports this clone. The CDR3 sequence: CASSGDGNTIYF. The CDR3 DNA follows: TGTGCCAGCAGTGGAGATGGAAACACCATATATTTT. The chain joins TRBV2 to TRBJ1-3; D is ambiguous. V was pared by 4 bases and J by 3 bases, with 4 bases between. CDR3 length: 12 amino acids. CDR1 is SNHLY, CDR2 FYNNEI, per germline.

This clone was counted only a few times. The chain couples TRBV4-1 to TRBJ2-7; D call uncertain. The germline CDR1 and CDR2 sequences are MGHRA and YSYEKL. CDR3 size: 13 residues. The V end lost 1 base, the J end lost 6 bases, and 10 bases lay between the germline ends. In DNA form, the CDR3 reads TGCGCCAGCAGCCAAGTTGGGCCCGTCGAGCAGTACTTC. Amino acids: CASSQVGPVEQYF.

The V call is TRBV5-1, the J call TRBJ1-4, with TRBD1 matching 7 bases. Germline V lookup: CDR1 SGHRS, CDR2 YFSETQ. With V trimmed by 5 bases and J by 2 bases, 6 bases remained unmatched. The CDR3 has 15 amino acids. For the CDR3, the DNA is TGCGCCAGCAGAGAGGGGGCTGTCACTAATGAAAAACTGTTTTTT. It specifies CASREGAVTNEKLFF.

The chain is built from TRBV2 and TRBJ2-5; 9 bases match TRBD1. Germline CDR1 and CDR2: SNHLY and FYNNEI. Germline trimming cut 8 bases from V and 1 base from J; bases unmatched to any gene: 2. The CDR3 has 13 residues. The CDR3 region is CASWDRVQETQYF. The DNA of the CDR3 is TGTGCCAGCTGGGACAGGGTCCAAGAGACCCAGTACTTC.

This clone was recorded only once. The chain is built from TRBV6-5 and TRBJ1-4; tentative D call: TRBD1 (6 bases). Germline CDR1 is MNHEY and CDR2 is SVGAGI. V shed 0 bases and J shed 8 bases, with 13 bases lying between them. This CDR3 is 15 amino acids long. The CDR3 protein is CASSYSQGGEEKLFF. As DNA, the CDR3 is TGTGCCAGCAGTTACTCACAGGGAGGGGAAGAAAAACTGTTTTTT.

This clone was seen only a few times. This chain uses TRBV7-9 with TRBJ2-3, with a tentative D call TRBD2 (7 bases). The V and J ends lost 2 bases and 2 bases respectively, with 14 bases between them. The CDR3 has 16 amino acids. The germline V gene encodes CDR1 SEHNR and CDR2 FQNEAQ (reference sequence). CDR3 sequence reads: CASSLWGGGTTDTQYF. The CDR3 DNA reads as TGTGCCAGCAGCTTATGGGGAGGGGGTACCACAGATACGCAGTATTTT.

The V and J genes are TRBV11-3 and TRBJ1-1; D is uncertain. The CDR3 extends over 13 amino acids. Germline lookup yields CDR1 SGHNT and CDR2 YENEEA. Trimming stripped 5 bases from V and 3 bases from J, with 10 bases between. CDR3 sequence reads: CASSIGFDTEAFF. Written as DNA, the CDR3 is TGTGCCAGCAGCATAGGTTTTGACACTGAAGCTTTCTTT.

The V and J genes are TRBV4-1 and TRBJ2-2; 7 bases agree with TRBD1. The CDR3 consists of 16 residues. CDR1 and CDR2 from the germline V gene are MGHRA and YSYEKL. The ends lost 3 bases at V and 2 bases at J; junction bases unmatched: 6. The CDR3 DNA sequence: TGCGCCAGCAGCCATCCCCGGGACAGCAACACCGGGGAGCTGTTTTTT. The encoded protein is CASSHPRDSNTGELFF.